The rows below give T cell receptor beta chains drawn from one sample of a study of T cells after yellow fever vaccination. TCRdb used MiXCR to reprocess the 5' RACE reads, holding one entry per CDR3 protein. The sample records 250,000 to 350,000 distinct CDR3 sequences, approximately 8% being singletons. The sequenced sample was CD4+ T cells sorted from PBMCs, obtained 5 days after the yellow fever booster vaccination. The receptors derive from a young man who received the YFV17D yellow fever vaccine. The CDR3 runs from the conserved cysteine through the conserved F or W. The D gene is left open where the match is weak. Some rows have no size entry. The others give once, few or many, or a class for an expanded clone.

J: TRBJ2-6
V: TRBV10-3
size: few
D: TRBD1
CDR3: CAISERSGGTGANVLTF
DNA: TGTGCCATCAGTGAGAGGTCAGGGGGTACGGGGGCCAACGTCCTGACTTTC

J: TRBJ1-1
V: TRBV12-3/TRBV12-4
size: few
D: NA
CDR3: CASRNGNTEAFF
DNA: TGTGCCAGCAGGAACGGGAACACTGAAGCTTTCTTT

J: TRBJ2-1
V: TRBV27
size: NA
D: TRBD2
CDR3: CASSRPLGGGQDEQFF
DNA: TGTGCCAGCAGTCGCCCCCTCGGGGGGGGCCAGGATGAGCAGTTCTTC

J: TRBJ1-3
V: TRBV18
size: few
D: NA
CDR3: CASSPVESGNTIYF
DNA: TGTGCCAGCTCCCCAGTGGAATCTGGAAACACCATATATTTT

J: TRBJ2-5
V: TRBV27
size: many
D: NA
CDR3: CASSFQMQETQYF
DNA: TGTGCCAGCAGTTTTCAGATGCAAGAGACCCAGTACTTC

J: TRBJ1-4
V: TRBV4-1
size: many
D: NA
CDR3: CASSQEDWPRTPTNEKLFF
DNA: TGCGCCAGCAGCCAAGAAGATTGGCCCCGCACCCCAACTAATGAAAAACTGTTTTTT

J: TRBJ2-1
V: TRBV5-6
size: many
D: TRBD2
CDR3: CASSGGTSAYNEQFF
DNA: TGTGCCAGCAGCGGCGGGACTAGCGCCTACAATGAGCAGTTCTTC

J: TRBJ1-2
V: TRBV5-1
size: NA
D: NA
CDR3: CASSPAGFDYGYTF
DNA: TGCGCCAGCAGCCCTGCGGGTTTTGACTATGGCTACACCTTC

J: TRBJ2-2
V: TRBV5-1
size: few
D: NA
CDR3: CASSLDSPANTGELFF
DNA: TGCGCCAGCAGCTTGGACAGTCCCGCGAACACCGGGGAGCTGTTTTTT

J: TRBJ2-5
V: TRBV5-1
size: NA
D: NA
CDR3: CASSSGDTVQETQYF
DNA: TGCGCCAGCAGCTCGGGGGACACCGTTCAAGAGACCCAGTACTTC

J: TRBJ1-1
V: TRBV5-1
size: NA
D: NA
CDR3: CASSVNPGTEAFF
DNA: TGCGCCAGCAGCGTTAACCCTGGCACTGAAGCTTTCTTT

J: TRBJ2-3
V: TRBV7-2
size: NA
D: NA
CDR3: CASSLQGIGTDTQYF
DNA: TGTGCCAGCAGCTTACAGGGTATCGGCACAGATACGCAGTATTTT

J: TRBJ2-2
V: TRBV6-2/TRBV6-3
size: NA
D: NA
CDR3: CASSRPGGERLTGELFF
DNA: TGTGCCAGCAGTCGTCCCGGAGGGGAGCGGCTCACCGGGGAGCTGTTTTTT

J: TRBJ2-5
V: TRBV6-1
size: NA
D: NA
CDR3: CASRDNQETQYF
DNA: TGTGCCAGCAGGGACAACCAAGAGACCCAGTACTTC

J: TRBJ2-1
V: TRBV7-2
size: NA
D: NA
CDR3: CASSLLAHNEQFF
DNA: TGTGCCAGCAGCTTACTAGCCCACAATGAGCAGTTCTTC

J: TRBJ2-1
V: TRBV7-3
size: NA
D: NA
CDR3: CASSPDGINEQFF
DNA: TGTGCCAGCAGCCCGGACGGTATCAATGAGCAGTTCTTC

J: TRBJ1-2
V: TRBV29-1
size: many
D: NA
CDR3: CSATVNYGYTF
DNA: TGCAGCGCGACAGTTAACTATGGCTACACCTTC

J: TRBJ1-2
V: TRBV5-1
size: many
D: NA
CDR3: CASSLLEEGSYGYTF
DNA: TGCGCCAGCAGCTTGCTTGAGGAGGGGAGCTATGGCTACACCTTC

J: TRBJ2-1
V: TRBV20-1
size: many
D: NA
CDR3: CSARVDTYNEQFF
DNA: TGCAGTGCTAGAGTTGACACCTACAATGAGCAGTTCTTC

J: TRBJ2-2
V: TRBV6-5
size: many
D: NA
CDR3: CASSYSPRGADTGELFF
DNA: TGTGCCAGCAGTTACTCCCCCAGGGGTGCGGACACCGGGGAGCTGTTTTTT

J: TRBJ1-6
V: TRBV5-8
size: many
D: NA
CDR3: CASSLFWISYNSPLHF
DNA: TGTGCCAGCAGCTTGTTCTGGATTTCCTATAATTCACCCCTCCACTTT

J: TRBJ1-4
V: TRBV18
size: NA
D: TRBD1
CDR3: CASSPNRGADEKLFF
DNA: TGTGCCAGCTCACCCAACAGGGGCGCGGATGAAAAACTGTTTTTT

J: TRBJ2-7
V: TRBV7-2
size: many
D: NA
CDR3: CASSSGRGYEQYF
DNA: TGTGCCAGCAGCTCGGGACGGGGGTACGAGCAGTACTTC

J: TRBJ2-5
V: TRBV9
size: few
D: NA
CDR3: CASSVELSETQYF
DNA: TGTGCCAGCAGCGTAGAACTTTCAGAGACCCAGTACTTC

J: TRBJ2-6
V: TRBV7-8
size: once
D: TRBD1
CDR3: CASSRTGRSGANVLTF
DNA: TGTGCCAGCAGCCGGACAGGACGCTCTGGGGCCAACGTCCTGACTTTC

J: TRBJ2-3
V: TRBV18
size: NA
D: TRBD2
CDR3: CASSPFIQRGGTDTQYF
DNA: TGTGCCAGCTCACCTTTTATTCAGCGGGGGGGCACAGATACGCAGTATTTT

J: TRBJ1-1
V: TRBV20-1
size: NA
D: NA
CDR3: CSALPRGDTEAFF
DNA: TGCAGTGCTCTTCCCAGGGGAGACACTGAAGCTTTCTTT

J: TRBJ2-2
V: TRBV20-1
size: few
D: NA
CDR3: CSARALQEPNTGELFF
DNA: TGCAGTGCTAGAGCCCTACAGGAACCGAACACCGGGGAGCTGTTTTTT

J: TRBJ1-6
V: TRBV9
size: few
D: TRBD1
CDR3: CASSAGTDNSPLHF
DNA: TGTGCCAGCAGCGCCGGGACAGATAATTCACCCCTCCACTTT

J: TRBJ2-5
V: TRBV12-3/TRBV12-4
size: many
D: TRBD1
CDR3: CASRTGFQETQYF
DNA: TGTGCCAGCAGGACAGGGTTCCAAGAGACCCAGTACTTC

J: TRBJ2-2
V: TRBV6-6
size: NA
D: TRBD2
CDR3: CASSYEGTRSFGGELFF
DNA: TGTGCCAGCAGTTACGAAGGGACTAGAAGTTTCGGCGGGGAGCTGTTTTTT

J: TRBJ2-2
V: TRBV6-1
size: many
D: TRBD2
CDR3: CASSEAGGTNTGELFF
DNA: TGTGCCAGCAGTGAAGCGGGGGGGACGAACACCGGGGAGCTGTTTTTT

J: TRBJ2-1
V: TRBV20-1
size: NA
D: TRBD2
CDR3: CSARGLAGSSYNEQFF
DNA: TGCAGTGCTAGAGGACTAGCGGGGAGCTCCTACAATGAGCAGTTCTTC

J: TRBJ2-5
V: TRBV6-5
size: few
D: NA
CDR3: CASSSRVLSVETQYF
DNA: TGTGCCAGCAGTTCCCGGGTCCTGTCTGTTGAGACCCAGTACTTC

J: TRBJ2-1
V: TRBV9
size: few
D: NA
CDR3: CASSVAEQGYNEQFF
DNA: TGTGCCAGCAGCGTAGCTGAACAGGGCTACAATGAGCAGTTCTTC

J: TRBJ1-1
V: TRBV5-1
size: many
D: NA
CDR3: CASSLDPGGTEAFF
DNA: TGCGCCAGCAGCTTGGATCCGGGGGGCACTGAAGCTTTCTTT

J: TRBJ2-6
V: TRBV28
size: NA
D: NA
CDR3: CASSLGGRGANVLTF
DNA: TGTGCCAGCAGCTTGGGGGGGCGAGGGGCCAACGTCCTGACTTTC

J: TRBJ1-5
V: TRBV6-2/TRBV6-3
size: few
D: TRBD1
CDR3: CASRPGQGAHGQPQHF
DNA: TGTGCCAGCAGACCCGGACAGGGGGCGCACGGTCAGCCCCAGCATTTT

J: TRBJ2-3
V: TRBV4-3
size: NA
D: TRBD2
CDR3: CASSHNGGTSGGDTQYF
DNA: TGCGCCAGCAGCCACAATGGGGGGACTAGCGGGGGTGATACGCAGTATTTT

J: TRBJ1-1
V: TRBV29-1
size: few
D: NA
CDR3: CSALKTVLNTEAFF
DNA: TGCAGCGCGCTGAAGACAGTACTGAACACTGAAGCTTTCTTT

J: TRBJ2-3
V: TRBV28
size: few
D: NA
CDR3: CASSLVIGRTFTDTQYF
DNA: TGTGCCAGCAGTTTGGTAATAGGGAGGACATTCACAGATACGCAGTATTTT

J: TRBJ1-5
V: TRBV6-6
size: few
D: NA
CDR3: CAEGGTSNQPQHF
DNA: TGTGCGGAGGGGGGCACGAGCAATCAGCCCCAGCATTTT

J: TRBJ1-2
V: TRBV20-1
size: many
D: TRBD1
CDR3: CSVWTGSNYGYTF
DNA: TGCAGTGTCTGGACAGGGTCCAACTATGGCTACACCTTC

J: TRBJ1-3
V: TRBV6-1
size: NA
D: NA
CDR3: CASSEPGLGSGNTIYF
DNA: TGTGCCAGCAGTGAACCAGGGCTGGGCTCTGGAAACACCATATATTTT

J: TRBJ2-5
V: TRBV6-6
size: NA
D: NA
CDR3: CASSYGRGGQETQYF
DNA: TGTGCCAGCAGTTACGGCAGGGGGGGCCAAGAGACCCAGTACTTC

J: TRBJ1-1
V: TRBV12-3/TRBV12-4
size: NA
D: NA
CDR3: CASFFRLGTEAFF
DNA: TGTGCCAGCTTTTTTCGCCTGGGCACTGAAGCTTTCTTT

J: TRBJ1-3
V: TRBV15
size: NA
D: NA
CDR3: CATSILGLGPGNTIYF
DNA: TGTGCCACCAGCATCCTTGGTTTGGGGCCTGGAAACACCATATATTTT

J: TRBJ2-4
V: TRBV9
size: NA
D: NA
CDR3: CASSPQSGPKNIQYF
DNA: TGTGCCAGCAGCCCCCAAAGTGGTCCCAAAAACATTCAGTACTTC